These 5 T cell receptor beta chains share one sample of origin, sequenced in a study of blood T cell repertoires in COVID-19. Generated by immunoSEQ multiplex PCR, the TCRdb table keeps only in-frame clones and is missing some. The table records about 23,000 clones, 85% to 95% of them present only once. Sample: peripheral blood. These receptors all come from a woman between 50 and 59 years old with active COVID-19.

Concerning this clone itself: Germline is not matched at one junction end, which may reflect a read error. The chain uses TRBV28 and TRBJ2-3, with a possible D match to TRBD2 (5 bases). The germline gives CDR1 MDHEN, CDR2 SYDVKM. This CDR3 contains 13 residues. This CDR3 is CASCYSVTYTQYF. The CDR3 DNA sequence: TGTGCCAGCTGCTATAGCGTCACATATACGCAGTATTTT.

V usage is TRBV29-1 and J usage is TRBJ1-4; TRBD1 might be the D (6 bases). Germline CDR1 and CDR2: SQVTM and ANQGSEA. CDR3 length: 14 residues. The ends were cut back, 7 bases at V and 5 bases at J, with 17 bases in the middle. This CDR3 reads CSAGKTGGNEKLFF. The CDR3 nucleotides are TGCAGCGCTGGCAAGACAGGCGGAAATGAAAAACTGTTTTTT.

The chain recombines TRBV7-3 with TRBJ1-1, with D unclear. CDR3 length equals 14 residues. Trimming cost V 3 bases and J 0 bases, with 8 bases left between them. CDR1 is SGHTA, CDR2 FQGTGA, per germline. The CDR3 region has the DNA TGTGCCAGCAGCTTTGGAGGCCTGAACACTGAAGCTTTCTTT. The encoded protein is CASSFGGLNTEAFF.

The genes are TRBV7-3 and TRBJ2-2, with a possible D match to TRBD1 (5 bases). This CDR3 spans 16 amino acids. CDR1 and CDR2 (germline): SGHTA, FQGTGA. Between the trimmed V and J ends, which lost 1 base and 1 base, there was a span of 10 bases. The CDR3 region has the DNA TGTGCCAGCAGCTTAATGGCAGGGTGGAACACCGGGGAGCTGTTTTTT. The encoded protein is CASSLMAGWNTGELFF.

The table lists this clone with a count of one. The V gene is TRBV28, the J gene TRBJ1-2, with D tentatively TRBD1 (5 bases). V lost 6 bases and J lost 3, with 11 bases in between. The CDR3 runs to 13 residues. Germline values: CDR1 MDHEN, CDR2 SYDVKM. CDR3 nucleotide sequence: TGTGCCAGCAGATTGGACATGGACTATGGCTACACCTTC. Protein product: CASRLDMDYGYTF.